This TCR beta chain was sequenced in a study of identical twins. Study-level findings and limits: In cord blood, abundant beta clonotypes had fewer insertions; memory showed no trend. A cross-sectional statistical analysis, not follow-up of the same donors, supported the conclusions. Possibly, invariant MAIT and iNKT cells partly confounded zero-insertion analyses. For out-of-frame beta sequences, excess twin sharing was weaker.

A single record per CDR3 protein comes from TCRdb applying MiXCR to the 5' RACE reads. Seen here are some 660,000 distinct CDR3 sequences, 8.6% observed once, and the top ten hold 0.98%. Trimming pared 1 base from V and 6 bases from J, leaving 13 bases between. Looked up from germline, CDR1 is SGHAT and CDR2 is FQNNGV. The CDR3 covers 15 residues. There are many counts of this clonotype. What it binds is not known. These data were also reused for a study on yellow fever vaccine responses in identical twins.

The sample taken for sequencing was PBMCs. The clonotype was recovered from a woman aged 18-35 years in good health. The chain carries TRBV11-2 and TRBJ2-1; a weak D match, TRBD1 (5 bases). As DNA, the CDR3 is TGTGCCAGCAGCTTAGGCTTAAGGGGAACCAATGAGCAGTTCTTC. It specifies CASSLGLRGTNEQFF.